A selection of T cell receptor beta chains follows, all from one sample in a study of T-cell reconstitution after alpha-beta-depleted transplantation in children. A single record per CDR3 protein comes from TCRdb applying MiXCR to the PCR reads. This sample has almost 400,000 distinct CDR3 sequences; approximately 20% occur once, and the top ten carry around 4%. The sample here was PBMCs from the stem cell graft donor, taken from the stem cell graft. The receptor source for this set is a human donor who donated a stem cell graft to a child with acute myeloid leukemia. The CDR3 runs from the conserved cysteine through the conserved F or W. The D gene is left open where the match is weak. Only part of the rows carry a size: once, few, many, or a class if the clone is expanded.

v_gene	d_gene	j_gene	abundance	len	CDR3aa	CDR3nt
TRBV6-5	TRBD1	TRBJ1-6	many	15	CASSSPGQHNSPLHF	TGTGCCAGCAGTTCTCCGGGACAGCATAATTCACCCCTCCACTTT
TRBV4-1	TRBD2	TRBJ2-1	NA	17	CASSQATSGSSYNEQFF	TGCGCCAGCAGCCAGGCCACTAGCGGGAGCTCCTACAATGAGCAGTTCTTC
TRBV12-3/TRBV12-4	NA	TRBJ1-1	once	16	CASSLSFGKGDTEAFF	TGTGCCAGCAGTTTAAGTTTCGGGAAGGGTGACACTGAAGCTTTCTTT
TRBV24-1	NA	TRBJ2-5	many	15	CATSGTGAGQETQYF	TGTGCCACCAGTGGGACGGGGGCCGGACAAGAGACCCAGTACTTC
TRBV29-1	TRBD1	TRBJ2-3	NA	13	CSVDLQGADTQYF	TGCAGCGTTGATCTCCAGGGGGCCGATACGCAGTATTTT
TRBV5-1	NA	TRBJ2-1	NA	14	CASSLGAGLNEQFF	TGCGCCAGCAGCTTGGGGGCAGGCCTTAATGAGCAGTTCTTC
TRBV9	NA	TRBJ2-7	NA	14	CASSLRDGSYEQYF	TGTGCCAGCAGCCTCCGGGACGGGTCCTACGAGCAGTACTTC
TRBV28	TRBD1	TRBJ2-7	NA	13	CASSSGQLYEQYF	TGTGCCAGCAGTTCGGGACAGCTGTACGAGCAGTACTTC
TRBV7-9	NA	TRBJ2-1	NA	15	CASSPRWRGGNEQFF	TGTGCCAGCAGCCCCCGGTGGAGGGGAGGCAATGAGCAGTTCTTC
TRBV28	NA	TRBJ2-3	NA	14	CASSRGGTTDTQYF	TGTGCCAGCAGTCGCGGCGGAACCACAGATACGCAGTATTTT
TRBV29-1	TRBD2	TRBJ2-1	NA	17	CSVEDLEGGPKINEQFF	TGCAGCGTTGAAGATCTGGAGGGAGGGCCAAAAATCAATGAGCAGTTCTTC
TRBV20-1	TRBD2	TRBJ2-5	few	14	CSASLAGSMETQYF	TGCAGTGCTAGCCTAGCGGGAAGTATGGAGACCCAGTACTTC
TRBV10-2	NA	TRBJ1-1	few	16	CASRESWRTVNTEAFF	TGCGCCAGCAGGGAGTCGTGGAGGACAGTGAACACTGAAGCTTTCTTT
TRBV12-3/TRBV12-4	NA	TRBJ2-7	few	15	CASSLRKRAPYEQYF	TGTGCCAGCAGTCTCAGGAAGCGGGCCCCCTACGAGCAGTACTTC
TRBV12-3/TRBV12-4	NA	TRBJ2-3	NA	11	CATKIRDTQYF	TGTGCCACCAAAATTAGAGATACGCAGTATTTT
TRBV6-5	TRBD1	TRBJ1-1	NA	16	CASSYSSGGRNTEAFF	TGTGCCAGCAGTTACAGCTCAGGGGGCCGGAACACTGAAGCTTTCTTT
TRBV5-1	NA	TRBJ2-2	NA	15	CASSLGTAWAGELFF	TGCGCCAGCAGCTTGGGGACAGCTTGGGCCGGGGAGCTGTTTTTT
TRBV28	TRBD2	TRBJ2-3	few	14	CALAGGQSTDTQYF	TGTGCCTTAGCGGGAGGGCAGAGCACAGATACGCAGTATTTT
TRBV18	TRBD2	TRBJ2-7	NA	13	CASSPPTSPEQYF	TGTGCCAGCTCACCACCGACTAGCCCCGAGCAGTACTTC
TRBV29-1	NA	TRBJ2-2	many	14	CSVGGRGVAGELFF	TGCAGCGTTGGTGGCAGGGGGGTAGCCGGGGAGCTGTTTTTT
TRBV24-1	NA	TRBJ2-5	few	17	CATSEPGGASTQETQYF	TGTGCCACCAGTGAACCCGGAGGGGCCTCGACCCAAGAGACCCAGTACTTC
TRBV16	NA	TRBJ1-1	few	16	CASSRRRGASNTEAFF	TGTGCCAGCAGCCGCAGGCGGGGGGCAAGTAACACTGAAGCTTTCTTT
TRBV11-2	TRBD1	TRBJ2-7	few	14	CASSQTGTSYEQYF	TGTGCCAGCAGCCAGACAGGGACCTCCTACGAGCAGTACTTC
TRBV12-3/TRBV12-4	TRBD2	TRBJ2-1	NA	13	CASYSGAYNEQFF	TGTGCCAGTTATAGCGGGGCATACAATGAGCAGTTCTTC
TRBV5-1	TRBD1	TRBJ2-7	many	13	CASKQGAAYEQYF	TGCGCCAGCAAACAGGGGGCTGCCTACGAGCAGTACTTC
TRBV7-6	NA	TRBJ2-7	NA	13	CASSQATLYEQYF	TGTGCCAGCAGCCAGGCAACCCTCTACGAGCAGTACTTC
TRBV4-3	NA	TRBJ2-3	few	16	CASSQENAGSADTQYF	TGCGCCAGCAGCCAAGAGAATGCAGGGTCGGCAGATACGCAGTATTTT
TRBV7-9	NA	TRBJ2-7	NA	13	CASSPGTSREQYF	TGTGCCAGCAGCCCCGGGACATCTAGAGAGCAGTACTTC
TRBV12-3/TRBV12-4	TRBD2	TRBJ2-5	NA	16	CASSSPWTSSPETQYF	TGTGCCAGCAGTTCTCCATGGACTAGCTCTCCAGAGACCCAGTACTTC
TRBV6-1	NA	TRBJ2-7	few	15	CASSESTVPTYEQYF	TGTGCCAGCAGTGAATCAACAGTGCCGACCTACGAGCAGTACTTC
TRBV12-3/TRBV12-4	TRBD2	TRBJ2-7	NA	17	CASSPTSGGGASYEQYF	TGTGCCAGCAGCCCGACCTCTGGCGGGGGGGCCTCCTACGAGCAGTACTTC
TRBV6-6	NA	TRBJ2-2	NA	12	CASSYLLGELFF	TGTGCCAGCAGTTACCTTCTCGGGGAGCTGTTTTTT
TRBV4-2	NA	TRBJ2-2	few	16	CASSRNKDSNTGELFF	TGTGCCAGCAGCCGAAACAAGGACTCCAATACCGGGGAGCTGTTTTTT
TRBV10-3	TRBD2	TRBJ2-3	NA	17	CAISEPSGRRITDTQYF	TGTGCCATCAGTGAACCTAGCGGGAGACGTATTACAGATACGCAGTATTTT
TRBV28	NA	TRBJ2-7	few	11	CETSSSYEQYF	TGTGAAACGAGCAGCTCCTACGAGCAGTACTTC
TRBV20-1	TRBD1	TRBJ1-2	many	14	CSARGTGGNYGYTF	TGCAGTGCTAGAGGGACAGGAGGAAACTATGGCTACACCTTC
TRBV27	NA	TRBJ2-7	NA	13	CASSLRDGYEQYF	TGTGCCAGCAGTCTCCGGGACGGGTACGAGCAGTACTTC
TRBV7-2	TRBD2	TRBJ2-1	few	15	CASSKGLPGTNEQFF	TGTGCCAGCTCCAAGGGACTACCGGGAACCAATGAGCAGTTCTTC
TRBV5-1	NA	TRBJ1-6	few	14	CASTRRGTNSPLHF	TGCGCCAGCACCCGAAGGGGCACTAATTCACCCCTCCACTTT
TRBV12-5	NA	TRBJ2-1	once	16	CASGPRGTGRVNEQFF	TGTGCTAGTGGTCCGCGGGGGACAGGAAGGGTCAATGAGCAGTTCTTC
TRBV25-1	NA	TRBJ2-7	few	15	CASSGRTEGFDEQYF	TGTGCCAGCAGTGGCCGGACTGAAGGTTTTGACGAGCAGTACTTC
TRBV29-1	NA	TRBJ2-4	many	13	CSVSEGTGNIQYF	TGCAGCGTTTCGGAGGGGACGGGAAACATTCAGTACTTC
TRBV12-3/TRBV12-4	TRBD2	TRBJ2-2	few	12	CASKRETGELFF	TGTGCCAGTAAGCGGGAAACCGGGGAGCTGTTTTTT
TRBV2	NA	TRBJ2-1	NA	15	CASRLAGGGYNEQFF	TGTGCCAGCAGATTGGCAGGTGGGGGTTACAATGAGCAGTTCTTC
TRBV12-3/TRBV12-4	TRBD2	TRBJ2-4	NA	16	CASSTLAGLAKNIQYF	TGTGCCAGCAGCACTCTAGCGGGCCTAGCCAAAAACATTCAGTACTTC
TRBV12-3/TRBV12-4	TRBD2	TRBJ2-5	few	14	CASRPGTIQETQYF	TGTGCCAGCAGGCCCGGGACTATACAAGAGACCCAGTACTTC
TRBV29-1	NA	TRBJ1-1	few	11	CSGYQNTEAFF	TGCAGCGGATATCAGAACACTGAAGCTTTCTTT
TRBV20-1	TRBD2	TRBJ2-4	NA	14	CSVAISGSRNIQYF	TGCAGTGTGGCCATAAGCGGGAGTAGAAACATTCAGTACTTC
TRBV15	TRBD2	TRBJ2-7	many	13	CATSRGLAYEQYF	TGTGCCACCAGCAGGGGACTAGCATACGAGCAGTACTTC
TRBV12-3/TRBV12-4	NA	TRBJ1-1	NA	16	CASSFPTSISNTEAFF	TGTGCCAGCAGTTTCCCTACATCGATATCCAACACTGAAGCTTTCTTT
TRBV27	NA	TRBJ1-4	few	13	CASSRDTDEKLFF	TGTGCCAGCAGTCGGGACACCGATGAAAAACTGTTTTTT
TRBV20-1	NA	TRBJ2-3	many	14	CSAFWAGHTDTQYF	TGCAGTGCCTTCTGGGCGGGGCACACAGATACGCAGTATTTT
TRBV15	NA	TRBJ2-4	NA	15	CATKGWGETKNIQYF	TGTGCCACCAAGGGCTGGGGGGAAACCAAAAACATTCAGTACTTC
TRBV6-5	TRBD1	TRBJ1-1	NA	14	CASSYSGTGTEAFF	TGTGCCAGCAGTTACTCAGGGACAGGGACTGAAGCTTTCTTT
TRBV19	NA	TRBJ1-1	NA	12	CASSDGDTEAFF	TGTGCCAGTAGCGATGGGGACACTGAAGCTTTCTTT
TRBV5-6	TRBD1	TRBJ2-7	NA	14	CASAPGTGFGEQYF	TGTGCCAGCGCCCCCGGGACAGGGTTTGGCGAGCAGTACTTC
TRBV7-9	NA	TRBJ2-1	NA	14	CAIQTDSSYNEQFF	TGTGCCATACAAACCGACAGCTCCTACAATGAGCAGTTCTTC
TRBV12-3/TRBV12-4	NA	TRBJ2-5	few	16	CASSLIGGGLGETQYF	TGTGCCAGCAGTCTAATCGGTGGGGGGCTGGGAGAGACCCAGTACTTC